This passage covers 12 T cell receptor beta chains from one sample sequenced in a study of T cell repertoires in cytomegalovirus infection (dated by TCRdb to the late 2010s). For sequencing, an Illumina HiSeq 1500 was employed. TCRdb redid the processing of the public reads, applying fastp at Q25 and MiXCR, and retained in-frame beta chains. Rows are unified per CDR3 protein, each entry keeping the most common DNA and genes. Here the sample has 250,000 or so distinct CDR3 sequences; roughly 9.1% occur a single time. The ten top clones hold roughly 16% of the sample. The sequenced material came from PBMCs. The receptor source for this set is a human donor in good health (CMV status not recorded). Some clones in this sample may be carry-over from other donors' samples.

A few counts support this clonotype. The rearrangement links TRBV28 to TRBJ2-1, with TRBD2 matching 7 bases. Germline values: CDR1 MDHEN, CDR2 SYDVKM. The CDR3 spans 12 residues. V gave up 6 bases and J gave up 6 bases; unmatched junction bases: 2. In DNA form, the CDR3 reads TGTGCCAGCAGGTGGGGGGGCAATGAGCAGTTCTTC. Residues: CASRWGGNEQFF.

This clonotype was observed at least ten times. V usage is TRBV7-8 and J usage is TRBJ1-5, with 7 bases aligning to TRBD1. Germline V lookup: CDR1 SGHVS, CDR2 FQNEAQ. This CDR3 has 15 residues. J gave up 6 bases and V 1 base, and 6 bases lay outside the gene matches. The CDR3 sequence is CASSLVGRGSQPQHF. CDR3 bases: TGTGCCAGCAGCTTAGTAGGCAGGGGGAGTCAGCCCCAGCATTTT.

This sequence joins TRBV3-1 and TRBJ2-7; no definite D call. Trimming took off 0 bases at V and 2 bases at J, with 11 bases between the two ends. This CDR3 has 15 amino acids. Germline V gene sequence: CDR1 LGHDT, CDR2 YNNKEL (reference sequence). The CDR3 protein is CASSQEGGSPYEQYF. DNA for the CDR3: TGTGCCAGCAGCCAAGAAGGCGGATCTCCCTACGAGCAGTACTTC.

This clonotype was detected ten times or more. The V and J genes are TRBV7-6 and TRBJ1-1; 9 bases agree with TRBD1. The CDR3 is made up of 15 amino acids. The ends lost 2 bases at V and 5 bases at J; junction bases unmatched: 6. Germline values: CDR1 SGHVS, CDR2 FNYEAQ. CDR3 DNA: TGTGCCAGCAGCTTAACAGGGGGCTCGCGGACTGAAGCTTTCTTT. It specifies CASSLTGGSRTEAFF.

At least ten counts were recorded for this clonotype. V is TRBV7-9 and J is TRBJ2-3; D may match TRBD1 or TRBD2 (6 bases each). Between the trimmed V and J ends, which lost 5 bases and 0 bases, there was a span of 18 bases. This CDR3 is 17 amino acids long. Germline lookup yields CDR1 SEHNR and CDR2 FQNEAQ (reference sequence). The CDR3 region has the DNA TGTGCCAGCAGCGAATCTCCCGGGGGCCGAAGCACAGATACGCAGTATTTT. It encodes CASSESPGGRSTDTQYF. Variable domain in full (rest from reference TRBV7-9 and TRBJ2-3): DTGVSQNPRHKITKRGQNVTFRCDPISEHNRLYWYRQTLGQGPEFLTYFQNEAQLEKSRLLSDRFSAERPKGSFSTLEIQRTEQGDSAMYLCASSESPGGRSTDTQYFGPGTRLTVL.

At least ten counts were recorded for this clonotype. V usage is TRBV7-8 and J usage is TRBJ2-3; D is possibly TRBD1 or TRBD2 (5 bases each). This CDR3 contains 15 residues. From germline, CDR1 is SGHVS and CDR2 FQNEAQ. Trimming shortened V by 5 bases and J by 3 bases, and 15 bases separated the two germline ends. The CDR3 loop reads CASSRGDGRTDTQYF. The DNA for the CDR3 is TGTGCCAGCAGCCGAGGGGACGGCCGAACAGATACGCAGTATTTT.

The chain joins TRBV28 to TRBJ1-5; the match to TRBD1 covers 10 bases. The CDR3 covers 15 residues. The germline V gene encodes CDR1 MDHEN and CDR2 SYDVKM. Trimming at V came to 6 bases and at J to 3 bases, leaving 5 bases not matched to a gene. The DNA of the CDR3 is TGTGCCAGCAGGGCAGGGACAGGGGCCAATCAGCCCCAGCATTTT. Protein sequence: CASRAGTGANQPQHF.

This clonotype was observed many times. The CDR3 region has the DNA TGTGCCAGCAGCCTAATGGCAGATACGCAGTATTTT. It codes for CASSLMADTQYF. The chain joins TRBV14 to TRBJ2-3; no reliable D call. Trimming pared 4 bases from V and 4 bases from J, leaving 6 bases between. Per the germline V gene, CDR1 is SGHDN and CDR2 is FVKESK. This CDR3 comprises 12 residues.

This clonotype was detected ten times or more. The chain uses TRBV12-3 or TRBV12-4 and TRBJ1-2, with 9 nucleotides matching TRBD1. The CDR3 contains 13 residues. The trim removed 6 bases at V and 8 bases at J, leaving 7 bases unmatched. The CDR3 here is CASRKDRGGGYTF. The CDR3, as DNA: TGTGCCAGCAGGAAGGACAGGGGAGGAGGCTACACCTTC.

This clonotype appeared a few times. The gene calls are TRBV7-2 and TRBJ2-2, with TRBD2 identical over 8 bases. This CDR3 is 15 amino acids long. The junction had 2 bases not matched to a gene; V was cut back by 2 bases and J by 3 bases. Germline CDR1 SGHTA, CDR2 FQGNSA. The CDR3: CASSLSAGDTGELFF. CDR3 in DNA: TGTGCCAGCAGCTTATCAGCGGGAGACACCGGGGAGCTGTTTTTT.

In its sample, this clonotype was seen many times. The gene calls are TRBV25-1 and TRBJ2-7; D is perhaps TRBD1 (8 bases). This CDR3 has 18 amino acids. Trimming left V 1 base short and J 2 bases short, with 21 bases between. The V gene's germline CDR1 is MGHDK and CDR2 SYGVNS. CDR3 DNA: TGTGCCAGCAGTGAATCTTTGCGAGCGGGACAGGAGGCCTACGAGCAGTACTTC. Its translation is CASSESLRAGQEAYEQYF.

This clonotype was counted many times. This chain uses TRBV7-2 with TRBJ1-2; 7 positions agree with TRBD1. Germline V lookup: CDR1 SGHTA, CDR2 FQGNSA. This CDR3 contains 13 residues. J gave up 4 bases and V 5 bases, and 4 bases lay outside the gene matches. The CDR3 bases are TGTGCCAGCAGCCTGCGGGACAGCTATGGCTACACCTTC. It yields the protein CASSLRDSYGYTF. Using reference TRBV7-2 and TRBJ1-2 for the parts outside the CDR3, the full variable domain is GAGVSQSPSNKVTEKGKDVELRCDPISGHTALYWYRQSLGQGLEFLIYFQGNSAPDKSGLPSDRFSAERTGGSVSTLTIQRTQQEDSAVYLCASSLRDSYGYTFGSGTRLTVV.